This T cell receptor (beta chain) emerged from a study of T cells in Graves' hyperthyroidism and ophthalmopathy. Across the study: Once the initial diagnosis was made, peripheral blood was obtained before any treatment.

V lost 4 bases, J lost 2 bases, and 4 bases stayed unmatched. CDR1 and CDR2 from the germline V gene are LNHNV and YYDKDF (reference sequence). This CDR3 comprises 14 residues. It was RNA transcripts that yielded the amplified TCR beta CDR3 regions. A first-round RT-PCR of the TCR CDR3 used the HTBI primer set. MiXCR, run by TCRdb on the multiplex PCR reads, gives a single entry per CDR3 protein. The sample records some 200,000 distinct CDR3 sequences, roughly a sixth being singletons. A lack of ophthalmopathy progression within 18 months defined stable Graves' hyperthyroidism. Diagnostic assessment was based on clinical symptoms, serum thyroxine and TRAb, thyroid ultrasound and orbital computed tomography. This clonotype was detected many times.

Sequenced sample: blood. The TCR originated in a man in his fifties or sixties with Graves' hyperthyroidism. V usage is TRBV15 and J usage is TRBJ2-7; 8 bases line up with TRBD1. The CDR3 region has the DNA TGTGCCACCAGCAAGGACAGGGTTCCCTACGAGCAGTACTTC. This translates into CATSKDRVPYEQYF.